The 22 T cell receptor beta chains below were found in one sample sequenced in a study of blood T cell repertoires in COVID-19. The protocol was immunoSEQ multiplex PCR, while the TCRdb copy is restricted to in-frame clones and leaves out a portion. The data show some 180,000 clones, 86% seen once. The sequencing input was peripheral blood. These receptors were taken from a man in his sixties or seventies with active or convalescent COVID-19.

The rearrangement uses TRBV18 and TRBJ2-7; 10 positions match TRBD2. CDR1 KGHSH and CDR2 LQKENI come from the germline V gene. The CDR3 runs 15 residues. V lost 2 bases to trimming and J lost 4 bases; unmatched junction nucleotides: 5. This CDR3 is CASSPAGTSAYEQYF. DNA for the CDR3: TGTGCCAGCTCACCAGCGGGGACTAGCGCGTACGAGCAGTACTTC.

This chain joins TRBV29-1 and TRBJ1-2, with a possible D match to TRBD1 (5 bases). CDR1 is SQVTM, CDR2 ANQGSEA, per germline. The CDR3 consists of 13 residues. Between the trimmed V and J ends, which lost 3 bases and 2 bases, there was a span of 10 bases. The CDR3 DNA is TGCAGCGTTGAGGGGGGGAGCAACTATGGCTACACCTTC. Protein sequence: CSVEGGSNYGYTF.

The V call is TRBV18, the J call TRBJ1-2, with 8 bases identical to TRBD1. Germline CDR1 KGHSH, CDR2 LQKENI. The CDR3 is 14 amino acids. V lost 3 bases, J lost 6 bases, and 6 bases stayed unmatched. The CDR3 bases are TGTGCCAGCTCACCGAGTCAGGGGGCAAATGGCTACACCTTC. Its translation: CASSPSQGANGYTF.

The count of this clone is one. This chain links TRBV20-1 with TRBJ2-3; D call uncertain. The CDR3 runs to 11 residues. Trimming cost V 6 bases and J 4 bases, with 8 bases left between them. Germline assignment: CDR1 DFQATT and CDR2 SNEGSKA (reference sequence). In DNA form, the CDR3 reads TGCAGTGCCACACAGTCAGATACGCAGTATTTT. This codes for CSATQSDTQYF.

The chain uses TRBV5-1 and TRBJ1-1; no definite D call. Trimming shortened V by 1 base and J by 5 bases, and 12 bases separated the two germline ends. From germline, CDR1 is SGHRS and CDR2 YFSETQ. The CDR3 extends over 14 amino acids. Here the CDR3 DNA reads TGCGCCAGCAGCTTGCACGGCGGAGGGACTGAAGCTTTCTTT. Its protein product is CASSLHGGGTEAFF.

The genes are TRBV3-1 (or the pseudogene TRBV3-2) and TRBJ1-5; unclear D gene. The V gene's germline CDR1 is LGHDT and CDR2 YNNKEL (reference sequence). The V and J ends lost 6 bases and 4 bases respectively, with 16 bases between them. CDR3 length: 15 residues. The CDR3 sequence: CASSGGSGLNQPQHF. The CDR3 DNA is TGTGCCAGCAGTGGCGGCTCCGGCCTTAATCAGCCCCAGCATTTT.

The V gene is TRBV19, the J gene TRBJ1-5, with D hard to call. This CDR3 contains 15 residues. Trimming pared 3 bases from V and 6 bases from J, leaving 15 bases between. Germline V gene lookup returns CDR1 LNHDA and CDR2 SQIVND (reference sequence). The CDR3 here is CASSMDSLAGQPQHF. As DNA, the CDR3 is TGTGCCAGTAGTATGGACTCCCTTGCGGGTCAGCCCCAGCATTTT.

The chain is built from TRBV7-7 and TRBJ2-1; D may be TRBD2 (5 bases). CDR1 is SSHAT and CDR2 is FNYEAQ in the germline V gene (reference sequence). The CDR3 extends over 12 amino acids. Trimming removed 6 bases at V and 10 bases at J, with 13 bases between. The DNA of the CDR3 is TGTGCCAGCAGTCCGAGGGTCGGGGAGCAGTTCTTC. Amino acids: CASSPRVGEQFF.

This clone was detected only once. The J gene is TRBJ1-5, the V gene TRBV19; perhaps TRBD1 as D (6 bases). Deletions cut 4 bases from V and 7 bases from J, with 11 bases between. There are 13 residues in the CDR3. CDR1 is LNHDA, CDR2 SQIVND, per germline (reference sequence). The CDR3 sequence: CASSNRDRQPQHF. CDR3 bases: TGTGCCAGTAGTAACAGGGATCGGCAGCCCCAGCATTTT.

The J gene is TRBJ2-7, the V gene TRBV7-9; 8 bases are shared with TRBD2. This CDR3 comprises 15 residues. Germline V gives CDR1 SEHNR, CDR2 FQNEAQ (reference sequence). Trimming took 1 base from V and 8 from J; bases not matched to a gene: 10. The chain's CDR3 is CASSLVGGSGIQQYF. The CDR3 region has the DNA TGTGCCAGCAGCTTAGTGGGAGGTAGCGGGATCCAGCAGTACTTC.

CDR3 in amino acids: CASRITGGQGAYEQYF. The CDR3 DNA follows: TGTGCCAGCAGGATTACCGGGGGACAGGGGGCTTACGAGCAGTACTTC. V and J are TRBV2 and TRBJ2-7, with TRBD1 identical over 12 bases. The germline CDR1 and CDR2 sequences are SNHLY and FYNNEI. CDR3 length: 16 amino acids. V lost 6 bases and J lost 4; bases outside the gene matches: 10.

The J gene is TRBJ1-1, the V gene TRBV30; maybe TRBD1 (5 bases). Trimming took off 1 base at V and 1 base at J, with 7 bases between the two ends. This CDR3 contains 13 residues. Looked up from germline, CDR1 is GTSNPN and CDR2 is SVGIG (reference sequence). The CDR3 spells CAWSEDKNTEAFF. For the CDR3, the DNA is TGTGCCTGGAGTGAGGACAAGAACACTGAAGCTTTCTTT.

The V call is TRBV28, the J call TRBJ1-5, with TRBD1 matching 8 bases. This CDR3 has 15 amino acids. Germline V gives CDR1 MDHEN, CDR2 SYDVKM. V dropped 4 bases and J dropped 4; count of bases not matched to a gene: 6. This CDR3 reads CASSSGTGANQPQHF. The CDR3 coding sequence is TGTGCCAGCAGTTCCGGGACAGGCGCTAATCAGCCCCAGCATTTT. The entire variable domain, with the rest obtained from reference TRBV28 and TRBJ1-5, is as follows: DVKVTQSSRYLVKRTGEKVFLECVQDMDHENMFWYRQDPGLGLRLIYFSYDVKMKEKGDIPEGYSVSREKKERFSLILESASTNQTSMYLCASSSGTGANQPQHFGDGTRLSIL.

This sequence joins TRBV9 and TRBJ2-7; TRBD1 agrees at 9 bases. This CDR3 has 15 amino acids. The V segment lost 0 bases and the J segment 3 bases; nucleotides outside the gene matches: 4. Germline values: CDR1 SGDLS, CDR2 YYNGEE. The CDR3 loop reads CASSVAWTGDYEQYF. The DNA for the CDR3 is TGTGCCAGCAGCGTAGCGTGGACAGGGGACTACGAGCAGTACTTC.

The rearrangement joins TRBV6-5 to TRBJ1-1; D uncertain. V lost 6 bases and J 4 bases, leaving 12 bases between the germline ends. The V gene's germline CDR1 is MNHEY and CDR2 SVGAGI. This CDR3 has 13 amino acids. The CDR3 region is CASRRVRTTEAFF. The CDR3 coding sequence is TGTGCCAGCAGGCGGGTACGTACCACTGAAGCTTTCTTT.

The rearrangement links TRBV7-9 to TRBJ2-7; no definite D call. V lost 8 bases to trimming and J lost 4 bases, with 9 bases between them. The germline CDR1 and CDR2 sequences are SEHNR and FQNEAQ (reference sequence). The CDR3 is made up of 11 amino acids. The CDR3, as DNA: TGTGCCAGCTCCGTTAATTACGAGCAGTACTTC. It specifies CASSVNYEQYF.

A note on this clone: A much larger clonotype is one base distant, so this may be a read error. This chain connects TRBV5-5 to TRBJ2-7; 8 nucleotides match TRBD1. The CDR3 consists of 12 residues. With V trimmed by 2 bases and J by 6 bases, 1 base remained unmatched. From germline, CDR1 is SGHKS and CDR2 YYEKEE (reference sequence). CDR3 sequence reads: CASSFTGGEQYF. In DNA form, the CDR3 reads TGTGCCAGCAGCTTTACAGGGGGCGAGCAGTACTTC.

Comment on this clone: Other DNA sequences in this sample translate to the same CDR3. CDR3 residues: CASSPGGGGYTF. The CDR3 DNA follows: TGTGCCAGCAGCCCAGGGGGTGGTGGCTACACCTTC. The V call is TRBV12-3 or TRBV12-4, the J call TRBJ1-2, with 7 nucleotides matching TRBD1. With V trimmed by 6 bases and J by 7 bases, 5 bases remained unmatched. The CDR3 length is 12 residues.

V is TRBV24-1 and J is TRBJ1-1; the match to TRBD1 covers 9 bases. The V segment lost 3 bases and the J segment 5 bases; nucleotides outside the gene matches: 6. The CDR3 extends over 15 amino acids. The germline V gene encodes CDR1 KGHDR and CDR2 SFDVKD. DNA for the CDR3: TGTGCCACCAGTGATACCCACAGGGGGCGGACTGAAGCTTTCTTT. It translates to CATSDTHRGRTEAFF.

The chain combines TRBV29-1 with TRBJ1-2; 10 nucleotides agree with TRBD1. With 0 bases clipped from V and 12 bases from J, the junction kept 13 bases outside the gene matches. CDR3 size: 15 residues. Germline V gene data show CDR1 as SQVTM and CDR2 as ANQGSEA. The CDR3 reads CSVEDLEGQGPKNTF. The CDR3 DNA reads as TGCAGCGTTGAAGATCTTGAGGGACAGGGGCCCAAAAACACCTTC.

This clone was found a few times. The J gene is TRBJ2-7, the V gene TRBV14; 11 bases map to TRBD2. The length of the CDR3 is 15 residues. CDR1 and CDR2 from the germline V gene are SGHDN and FVKESK. The V segment lost 4 bases and the J segment 4 bases; nucleotides outside the gene matches: 6. CDR3 coding DNA: TGTGCCAGCAGCCCAGAACTAGCGGGAGAGTACGAGCAGTACTTC. Its translation: CASSPELAGEYEQYF.

The chain recombines TRBV5-4 with TRBJ2-5, with D possibly matching TRBD1 (5 bases). The V end was cut by 0 bases, the J end by 5 bases, with 8 bases between. Germline CDR1 reads SGHNT; CDR2 reads YYREEE (reference sequence). The CDR3 covers 13 residues. The CDR3: CASSLEGRETQYF. For the CDR3, the DNA is TGTGCCAGCAGCTTGGAGGGGCGGGAGACCCAGTACTTC.